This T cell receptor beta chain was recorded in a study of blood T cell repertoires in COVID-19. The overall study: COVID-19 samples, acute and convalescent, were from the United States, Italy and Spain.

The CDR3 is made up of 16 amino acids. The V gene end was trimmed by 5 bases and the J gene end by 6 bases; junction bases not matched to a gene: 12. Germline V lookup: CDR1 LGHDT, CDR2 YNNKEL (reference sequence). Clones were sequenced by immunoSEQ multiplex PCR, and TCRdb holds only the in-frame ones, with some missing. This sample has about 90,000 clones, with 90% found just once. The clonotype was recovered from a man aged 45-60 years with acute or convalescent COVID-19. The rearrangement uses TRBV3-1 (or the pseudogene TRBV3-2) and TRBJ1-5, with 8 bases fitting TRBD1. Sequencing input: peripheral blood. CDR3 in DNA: TGTGCCAGCAGCAGAACTTATCAGGGGGCAACTCAGCCCCAGCATTTT. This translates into CASSRTYQGATQPQHF.